This T cell receptor beta chain came from a study of T cells after yellow fever vaccination. The CDR3 extends over 14 amino acids. V lost 3 bases and J 3 bases, leaving 9 bases between the germline ends. TCRdb fed the 5' RACE reads into MiXCR, producing one record per CDR3 protein. The table lists 200,000 to 300,000 distinct CDR3 sequences, roughly 13% of them singletons. This clonotype has more than one count but fewer than ten. The source of this sequence is a man aged 25-45 years who received the YFV17D yellow fever vaccine. V is TRBV12-3 or TRBV12-4 and J is TRBJ2-4; D is possibly TRBD2 (6 bases). Specimen: CD4+ T cells sorted from PBMCs, collected 45 days after the yellow fever booster vaccination. Written as DNA, the CDR3 is TGTGCCAGCAGTTTGAATAGCGGCAAAAACATTCAGTACTTC. Amino acid sequence: CASSLNSGKNIQYF.